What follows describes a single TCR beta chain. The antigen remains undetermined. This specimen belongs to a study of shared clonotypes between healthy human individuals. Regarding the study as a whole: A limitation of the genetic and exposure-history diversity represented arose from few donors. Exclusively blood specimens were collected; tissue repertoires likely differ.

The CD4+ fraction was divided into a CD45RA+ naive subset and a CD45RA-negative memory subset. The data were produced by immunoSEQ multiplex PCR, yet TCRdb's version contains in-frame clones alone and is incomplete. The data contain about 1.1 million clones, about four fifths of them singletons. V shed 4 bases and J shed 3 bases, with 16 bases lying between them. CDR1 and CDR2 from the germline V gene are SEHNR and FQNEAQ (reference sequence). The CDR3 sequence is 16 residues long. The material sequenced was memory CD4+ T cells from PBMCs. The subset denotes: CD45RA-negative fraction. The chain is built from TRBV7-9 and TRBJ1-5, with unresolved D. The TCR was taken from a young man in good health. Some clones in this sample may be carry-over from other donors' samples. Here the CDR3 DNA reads TGTGCCAGCAGCTCGGGCGACCGAGATATCAATCAGCCCCAGCATTTT. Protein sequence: CASSSGDRDINQPQHF.